The source of this T cell receptor beta chain is a study of T cell changes during pregnancy in multiple sclerosis. The length of the CDR3 is 14 residues. Germline V gene sequence: CDR1 MDHEN, CDR2 SYDVKM. Losses at the gene ends were 5 bases for V and 0 bases for J; bases not matched to a gene: 4. The repertoire was sequenced with immunoSEQ multiplex PCR; TCRdb's copy has only in-frame clones and lacks some. The sample lists tens of thousands of clones; 80% to 90% were seen once. The chain is built from TRBV28 and TRBJ2-7; 7 nucleotides agree with TRBD1. The clonotype comes from a female donor with multiple sclerosis, enrolled in a pregnancy study. The source was CD8+ T cells from peripheral blood mononuclear cells, collected in the second trimester of pregnancy. CDR3: CASSPWDSSYEQYF. In nucleotides, the CDR3 is TGTGCCAGCAGTCCGTGGGACAGCTCCTACGAGCAGTACTTC.